The following is a T cell receptor beta chain sequence with its context. What it recognizes is unknown. Germline CDR1 reads MDHEN; CDR2 reads SYDVKM. V lost 7 bases and J 3 bases, leaving 12 bases between the germline ends. This CDR3 contains 13 residues. TCRB transcripts that were expressed got sequenced, as all of the isolated RNA had been reverse transcribed. This table comes from immunoSEQ multiplex PCR, and its TCRdb copy is limited to in-frame clones, with some not included. The sample yields 900,000 or so clones, about a sixth seen once. The data are from a study of beta chain features in type 1 diabetes. Study-wide context: Sorted cell examination encompassed roughly 98,000,000 cells across all samples.

General study points: Significant though moderate, a shortening of TCRB CDR3s appeared in all four CD4+ subsets of Type 1 diabetes patients. At VDJ recombination sites, type 1 diabetes patients had fewer insertions and more deleted nucleotides.

The sequenced sample consisted of naive CD4+ T cells from blood. The chain combines TRBV28 with TRBJ2-5; no clear D gene. The receptor's source is a woman younger than 35 in good health. The CDR3 reads CASNTFSEETQYF. CDR3 nucleotide sequence: TGTGCCAGCAATACGTTCTCAGAAGAGACCCAGTACTTC.